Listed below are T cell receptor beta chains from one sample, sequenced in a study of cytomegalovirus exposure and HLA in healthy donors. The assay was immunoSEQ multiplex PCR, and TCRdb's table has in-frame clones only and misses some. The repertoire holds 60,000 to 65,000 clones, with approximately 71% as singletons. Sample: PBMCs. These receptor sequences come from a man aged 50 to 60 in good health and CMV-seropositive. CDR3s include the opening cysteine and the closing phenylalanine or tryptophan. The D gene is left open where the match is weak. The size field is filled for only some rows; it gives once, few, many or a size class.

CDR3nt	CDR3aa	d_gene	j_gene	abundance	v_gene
TGCAGCGTTGAGTCTGGCGGTCCGGATTCACCCCTCCACTTT	CSVESGGPDSPLHF	NA	TRBJ1-6	NA	TRBV29-1
TGCAGCGTTGTATCGCGGGCTGGGGAGCAGTACTTC	CSVVSRAGEQYF	NA	TRBJ2-7	once	TRBV29-1
TGTGCCAGCAGCTTAGGGCAGGCTTACACTGAAGCTTTCTTT	CASSLGQAYTEAFF	NA	TRBJ1-1	NA	TRBV7-2
TGTGCCAGCAGGATTGGACGGGACAGGTCCTACGAGCAGTACTTC	CASRIGRDRSYEQYF	TRBD1	TRBJ2-7	NA	TRBV6-5
TGTGCCAGCTCAAAAGCCGGGACAGAGAGCATGAACACTGAAGCTTTCTTT	CASSKAGTESMNTEAFF	TRBD1	TRBJ1-1	NA	TRBV18
TGTGCCACCAGCAGGGACTTAGGGTCGGAGGAGACCCAGTACTTC	CATSRDLGSEETQYF	NA	TRBJ2-5	NA	TRBV15
TGTGCCAGCAGCTCCGGGGGGGGCAATCAGCCCCAGCATTTT	CASSSGGGNQPQHF	NA	TRBJ1-5	NA	TRBV11-2
TGTGCCAGTAGTATAGCAACAGGGGCCGTGTCTTTCTTT	CASSIATGAVSFF	TRBD1	TRBJ1-1	NA	TRBV19
TGTGCCAGCAGCTTAGTTCCGGGAGCGGGTAGACCCGGGAAAGAGACCCAGTACTTC	CASSLVPGAGRPGKETQYF	NA	TRBJ2-5	NA	TRBV7-2
TGTGCCAGCAGCTTATGGGGACAGGGGGGGAACATTCAGTACTTC	CASSLWGQGGNIQYF	TRBD1	TRBJ2-4	NA	TRBV7-6
TGTGCCAGCAGGGAGGGAGGTACTAGCACAGATACGCAGTATTTT	CASREGGTSTDTQYF	NA	TRBJ2-3	NA	TRBV6-5
TGTGCCAGCAGCGTAGGACAGGGGATCGCCTACAATGAGCAGTTCTTC	CASSVGQGIAYNEQFF	TRBD1	TRBJ2-1	NA	TRBV9
TGTGCCAGCAGCCCCGGACCGGGACAGGGCATTCGGTATGGCTACACCTTC	CASSPGPGQGIRYGYTF	TRBD1	TRBJ1-2	NA	TRBV5-4
TGTGCCAGCAGAGCGGGGGGGAGCACAGATACGCAGTATTTT	CASRAGGSTDTQYF	TRBD2	TRBJ2-3	NA	TRBV9
TGTGCCAGCAGCGTGGAGGGACTGACTAATTCACCCCTCCACTTT	CASSVEGLTNSPLHF	NA	TRBJ1-6	NA	TRBV5-4
TGTGCCAGCAGCCCCAGGACCGGGACAGGCCTCAATGAGCAGTTCTTC	CASSPRTGTGLNEQFF	TRBD1	TRBJ2-1	NA	TRBV9
TGTGCCAGCAGTTTGTCCGGACAGGGATCCCGGCATTTT	CASSLSGQGSRHF	TRBD1	TRBJ1-5	NA	TRBV27
TGTGCCAGCAGTGGCCGACCAGGGGACGAGCAGTACTTC	CASSGRPGDEQYF	NA	TRBJ2-7	NA	TRBV6-1
TGTGCCTGGAGGGGCAGGGGTGAGAAGCACGAGCAGTACTTC	CAWRGRGEKHEQYF	NA	TRBJ2-7	few	TRBV30
TGTGCCAGCAGCAGGACAGGGGCTTCGGGCACCGGGGAGCTGTTTTTT	CASSRTGASGTGELFF	TRBD1	TRBJ2-2	NA	TRBV13
TGTGCCTGGAAACTAGGCACCCACGAGCAGTACTTC	CAWKLGTHEQYF	NA	TRBJ2-7	NA	TRBV30
TGTGCCAGCGTCGACAGCTCCTACGAGCAGTACTTC	CASVDSSYEQYF	NA	TRBJ2-7	few	TRBV6-6
TGTGCCAGCAGCGTCAAGGGGACTGCCTATGGAAACACCATATATTTT	CASSVKGTAYGNTIYF	NA	TRBJ1-3	once	TRBV9
TGTGCCATCAGCGAAGCGACAGGGAGGAACACTGAAGCTTTCTTT	CAISEATGRNTEAFF	TRBD1	TRBJ1-1	few	TRBV10-3
TGTGCCAGCAGTTTCCGACAGGAAGGCTACGAGCAGTACTTC	CASSFRQEGYEQYF	NA	TRBJ2-7	NA	TRBV27
TGTGCCAGCAGCAAAGGAGACCCCGGACAGGCATTCTTCTATGGCTACACCTTC	CASSKGDPGQAFFYGYTF	NA	TRBJ1-2	NA	TRBV21-1
TGTGCCATCTCTCCAGGGCAGTCCCGACTTTTCTATGGCTACACCTTC	CAISPGQSRLFYGYTF	NA	TRBJ1-2	NA	TRBV25-1
TGTGCCAGCAGTACTCTAGCGGGAGAAAGCGAGCAGTACTTC	CASSTLAGESEQYF	TRBD2	TRBJ2-7	NA	TRBV28
TGTGCCAGCAGTTTATCTTTCGGGGGAGGTCTCTACGAGCAGTACTTC	CASSLSFGGGLYEQYF	NA	TRBJ2-7	NA	TRBV27
TGCGCCAGCAGTGAGTCGCCTGGCGGGGGGGGCACAGATACGCAGTATTTT	CASSESPGGGGTDTQYF	TRBD2	TRBJ2-3	few	TRBV10-1
TGTGCCAGCAGTAACCCAGGGGTGAACACTGAAGCTTTCTTT	CASSNPGVNTEAFF	NA	TRBJ1-1	once	TRBV6-5
TGCGCCAGCAGGAGCAGGGGGCTTAACACTGAAGCTTTCTTT	CASRSRGLNTEAFF	TRBD1	TRBJ1-1	NA	TRBV10-2